This TCR beta chain was identified in a study of T-cell reconstitution after alpha-beta-depleted transplantation in children. Study results and caveats: Where some patients showed high TCRbeta diversity at day 60, it came from recipient T cells and thymic progenitors that had survived. After one year, T-cell counts and TCRbeta diversity mostly came from new T cells. About two months after transplant, alpha-beta T cells reportedly came from several hundred expanded graft clones.

This clonotype was picked up many times. Its cognate antigen is unknown. There are 12 residues in the CDR3. V lost 3 bases, J lost 9 bases, and 9 bases lay in between. Germline CDR1 MDHEN, CDR2 SYDVKM. This sample's TCRbeta library carried unique molecular identifier barcodes. TCRdb fed the PCR reads into MiXCR, producing one record per CDR3 protein. The sample includes more than 400,000 distinct CDR3 sequences, around two fifths of them seen just once. The sequencing used PBMCs, collected before TCRalphabeta/CD19-depleted stem cell transplant. This chain connects TRBV28 to TRBJ2-1; a weak D match, TRBD1 (5 bases). The sequence came from a girl aged 2 to 9 with aplastic anemia, due to receive a stem cell transplant. The CDR3 region has the DNA TGTGCCAGCAGTTTCCCTGACAGTGAGCAGTTCTTC. This encodes CASSFPDSEQFF.